This TCR beta chain was recovered during a study of blood T cells in healthy people across ages. Study results and limitations: Diversity was higher, and naive CD4+ cells more numerous, in long-lived donors than in aged donors. No one knew whether donors had CMV, which possibly confounded expanded clonotype changes.

V lost 4 bases to trimming and J lost 1 base; unmatched junction nucleotides: 9. The CDR3 contains 18 residues. Concerning this clonotype itself: Its matching antigen is unknown.

A second PCR, run for roughly 7 to 11 cycles, used a sample-barcoded 5' primer plus a J-beta primer mix. Carrying 12 random nucleotides, a template-switch adaptor labeled each individual cDNA molecule. Every sample returned 2.5 million or more CDR3-containing paired-end reads. TCRdb re-analysed the 5' RACE reads in MiXCR, keeping a single row per CDR3 protein. The profile shows about 1.6 million distinct CDR3 sequences, roughly 30% of them singletons. The source material was blood. The chain employs TRBV12-3 or TRBV12-4 and TRBJ2-3; TRBD2 agrees at 12 bases. The TCR comes from a woman aged 25 to 39 in good health. The CDR3 loop is CASSSLAGGWMGTDTQYF. CDR3 nucleotide sequence: TGTGCCAGCAGTTCCCTAGCGGGGGGGTGGATGGGCACAGATACGCAGTATTTT.